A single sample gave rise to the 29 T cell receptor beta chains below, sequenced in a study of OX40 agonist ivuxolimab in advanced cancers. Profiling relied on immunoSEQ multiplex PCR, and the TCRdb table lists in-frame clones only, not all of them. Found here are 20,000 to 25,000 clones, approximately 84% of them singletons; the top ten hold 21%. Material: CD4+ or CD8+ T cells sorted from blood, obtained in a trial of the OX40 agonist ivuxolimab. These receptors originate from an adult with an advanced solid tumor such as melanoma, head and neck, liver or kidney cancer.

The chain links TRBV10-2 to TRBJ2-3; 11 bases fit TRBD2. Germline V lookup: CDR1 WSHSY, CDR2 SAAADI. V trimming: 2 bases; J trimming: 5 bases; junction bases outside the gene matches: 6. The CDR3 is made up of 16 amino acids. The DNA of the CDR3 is TGCGCCAGCAGTGAGGCGTCTAGCGGGAGGATAGATACGCAGTATTTT. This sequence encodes CASSEASSGRIDTQYF.

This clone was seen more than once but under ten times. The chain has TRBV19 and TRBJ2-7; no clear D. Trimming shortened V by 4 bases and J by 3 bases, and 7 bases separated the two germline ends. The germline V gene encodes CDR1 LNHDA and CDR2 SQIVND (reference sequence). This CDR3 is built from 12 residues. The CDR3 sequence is CASSNWGYEQYF. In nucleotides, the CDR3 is TGTGCCAGTAGTAATTGGGGCTACGAGCAGTACTTC.

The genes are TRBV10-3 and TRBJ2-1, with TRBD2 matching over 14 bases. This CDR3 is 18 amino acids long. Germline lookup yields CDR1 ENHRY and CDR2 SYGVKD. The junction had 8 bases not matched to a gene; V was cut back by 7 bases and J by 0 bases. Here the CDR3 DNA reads TGTGCCATCACTCCGACTAGCGGGAGGGCCAGCTCCTACAATGAGCAGTTCTTC. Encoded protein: CAITPTSGRASSYNEQFF.

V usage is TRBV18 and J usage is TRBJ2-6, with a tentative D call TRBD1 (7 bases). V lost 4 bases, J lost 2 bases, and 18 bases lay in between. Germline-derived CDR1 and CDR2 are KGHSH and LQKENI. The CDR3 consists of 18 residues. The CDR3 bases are TGTGCCAGCTCACTCGTGACAGGGAGGTTAGCTGGGGCCAACGTCCTGACTTTC. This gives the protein CASSLVTGRLAGANVLTF.

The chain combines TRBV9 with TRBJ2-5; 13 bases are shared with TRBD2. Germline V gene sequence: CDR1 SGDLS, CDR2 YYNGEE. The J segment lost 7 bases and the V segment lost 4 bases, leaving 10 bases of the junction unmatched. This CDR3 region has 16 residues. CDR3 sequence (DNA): TGTGCCAGCAGCCCTCTCGGGACTAGCGGGGTTGGGACCCAGTACTTC. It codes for CASSPLGTSGVGTQYF.

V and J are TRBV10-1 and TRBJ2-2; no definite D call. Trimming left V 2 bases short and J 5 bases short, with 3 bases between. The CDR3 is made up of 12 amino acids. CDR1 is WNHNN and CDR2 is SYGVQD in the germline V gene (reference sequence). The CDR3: CASSEGTGELFF. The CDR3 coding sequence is TGCGCCAGCAGTGAGGGGACCGGGGAGCTGTTTTTT.

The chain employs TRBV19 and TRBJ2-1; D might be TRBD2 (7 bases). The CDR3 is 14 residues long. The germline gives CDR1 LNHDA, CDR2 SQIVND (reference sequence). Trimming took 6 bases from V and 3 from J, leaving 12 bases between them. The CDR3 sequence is CASRGRGRYNEQFF. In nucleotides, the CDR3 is TGTGCCAGTAGGGGGCGGGGGCGCTACAATGAGCAGTTCTTC. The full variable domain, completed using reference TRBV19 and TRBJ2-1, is DGGITQSPKYLFRKEGQNVTLSCEQNLNHDAMYWYRQDPGQGLRLIYYSQIVNDFQKGDIAEGYSVSREKKESFPLTVTSAQKNPTAFYLCASRGRGRYNEQFFGPGTRLTVL.

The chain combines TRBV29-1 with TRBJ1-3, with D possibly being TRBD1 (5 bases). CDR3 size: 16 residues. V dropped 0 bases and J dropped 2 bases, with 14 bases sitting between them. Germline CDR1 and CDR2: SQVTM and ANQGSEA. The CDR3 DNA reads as TGCAGCGTTGAAGAGGGAGGGACGTTCCCTGGAAACACCATATATTTT. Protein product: CSVEEGGTFPGNTIYF. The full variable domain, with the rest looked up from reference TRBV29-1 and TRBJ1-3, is SAVISQKPSRDICQRGTSLTIQCQVDSQVTMMFWYRQQPGQSLTLIATANQGSEATYESGFVIDKFPISRPNLTFSTLTVSNMSPEDSSIYLCSVEEGGTFPGNTIYFGEGSWLTVV.

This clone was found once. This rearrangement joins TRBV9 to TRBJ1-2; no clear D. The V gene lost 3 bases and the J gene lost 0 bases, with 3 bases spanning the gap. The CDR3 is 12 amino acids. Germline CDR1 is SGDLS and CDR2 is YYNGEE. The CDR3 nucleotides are TGTGCCAGCAGCGCCCCTAACTATGGCTACACCTTC. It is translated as CASSAPNYGYTF.

The CDR3 region is CAVRRADTQYF. The CDR3 DNA reads TGTGCCGTGAGGCGAGCAGATACGCAGTATTTT. The chain is built from TRBV27 and TRBJ2-3; D is unclear. Trimming stripped 11 bases from V and 4 bases from J, with 10 bases between. Germline V lookup: CDR1 MNHEY, CDR2 SMNVEV (reference sequence). The CDR3 consists of 11 residues.

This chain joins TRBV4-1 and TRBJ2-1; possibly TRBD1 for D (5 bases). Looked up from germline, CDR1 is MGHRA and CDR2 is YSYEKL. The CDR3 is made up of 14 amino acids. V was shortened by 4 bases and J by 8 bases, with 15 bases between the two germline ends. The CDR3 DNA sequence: TGCGCCAGCAGCCGGGGCGGACAAGGCGATGAGCAGTTCTTC. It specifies CASSRGGQGDEQFF.

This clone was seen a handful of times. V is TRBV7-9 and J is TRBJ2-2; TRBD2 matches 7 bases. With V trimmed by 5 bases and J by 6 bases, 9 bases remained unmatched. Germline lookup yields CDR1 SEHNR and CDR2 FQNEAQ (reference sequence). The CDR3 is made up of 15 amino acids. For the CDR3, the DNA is TGTGCCAGCAGCCCCCGTGATAGCGGGTCCGGGGAGCTGTTTTTT. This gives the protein CASSPRDSGSGELFF.

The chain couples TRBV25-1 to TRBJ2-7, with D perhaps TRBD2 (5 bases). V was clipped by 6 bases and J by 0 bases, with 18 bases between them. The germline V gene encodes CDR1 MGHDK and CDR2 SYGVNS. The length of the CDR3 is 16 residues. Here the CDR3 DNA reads TGTGCCAGCAGAGGAGGTCGGACGGTGTTCTCCTACGAGCAGTACTTC. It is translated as CASRGGRTVFSYEQYF.

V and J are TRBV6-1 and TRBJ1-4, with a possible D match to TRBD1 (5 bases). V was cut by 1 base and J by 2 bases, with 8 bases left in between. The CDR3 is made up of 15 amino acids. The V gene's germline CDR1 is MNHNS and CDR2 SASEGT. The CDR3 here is CASSEGGGTNEKLFF. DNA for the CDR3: TGTGCCAGCAGTGAAGGCGGGGGGACTAATGAAAAACTGTTTTTT.

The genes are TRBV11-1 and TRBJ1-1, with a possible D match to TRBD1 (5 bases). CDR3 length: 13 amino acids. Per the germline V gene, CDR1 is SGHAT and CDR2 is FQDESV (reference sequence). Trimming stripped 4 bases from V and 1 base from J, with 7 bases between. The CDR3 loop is CASSSDKNTEAFF. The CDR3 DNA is TGTGCCAGCAGCTCGGACAAGAACACTGAAGCTTTCTTT.

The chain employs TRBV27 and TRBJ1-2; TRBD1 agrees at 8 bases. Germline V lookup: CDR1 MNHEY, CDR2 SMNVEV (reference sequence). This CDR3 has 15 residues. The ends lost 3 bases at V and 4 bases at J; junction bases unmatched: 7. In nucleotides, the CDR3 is TGTGCCAGCAGTTTCTTCGGACAGGGCAGCTATGGCTACACCTTC. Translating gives CASSFFGQGSYGYTF.

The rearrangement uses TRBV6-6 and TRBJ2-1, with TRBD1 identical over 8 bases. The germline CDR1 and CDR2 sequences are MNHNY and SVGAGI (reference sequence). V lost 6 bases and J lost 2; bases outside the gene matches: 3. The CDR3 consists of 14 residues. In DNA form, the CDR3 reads TGTGCCAGCAGCGGGACAGGAGCCTACAATGAGCAGTTCTTC. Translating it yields CASSGTGAYNEQFF.

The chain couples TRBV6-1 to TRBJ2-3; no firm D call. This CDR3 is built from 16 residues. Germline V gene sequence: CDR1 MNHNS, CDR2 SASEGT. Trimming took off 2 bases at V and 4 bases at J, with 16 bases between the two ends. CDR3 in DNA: TGTGCCAGCAGTGAAATTTGGTTTGGGTTGCCAGATACGCAGTATTTT. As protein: CASSEIWFGLPDTQYF.

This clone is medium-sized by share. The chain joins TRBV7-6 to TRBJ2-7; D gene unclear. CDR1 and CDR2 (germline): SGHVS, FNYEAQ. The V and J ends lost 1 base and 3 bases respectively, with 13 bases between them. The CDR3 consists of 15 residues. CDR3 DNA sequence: TGTGCCAGCAGCTTAGAGGCGACACTGGGCTACGAGCAGTACTTC. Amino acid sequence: CASSLEATLGYEQYF.

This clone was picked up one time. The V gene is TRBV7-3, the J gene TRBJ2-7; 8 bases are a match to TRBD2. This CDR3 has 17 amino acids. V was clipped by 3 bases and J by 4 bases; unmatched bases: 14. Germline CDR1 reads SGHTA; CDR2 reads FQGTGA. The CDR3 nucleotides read TGTGCCAGCAGCTTCTACCCGTCGTCGGGGGGGATGTACGAGCAGTACTTC. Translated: CASSFYPSSGGMYEQYF.

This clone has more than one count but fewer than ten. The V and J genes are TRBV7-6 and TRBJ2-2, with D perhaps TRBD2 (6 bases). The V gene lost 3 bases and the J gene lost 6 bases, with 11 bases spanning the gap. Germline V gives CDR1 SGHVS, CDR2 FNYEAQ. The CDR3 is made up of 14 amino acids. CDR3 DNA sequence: TGTGCCAGCAGCTTCGGAGGGGACTCCGGGGAGCTGTTTTTT. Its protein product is CASSFGGDSGELFF.

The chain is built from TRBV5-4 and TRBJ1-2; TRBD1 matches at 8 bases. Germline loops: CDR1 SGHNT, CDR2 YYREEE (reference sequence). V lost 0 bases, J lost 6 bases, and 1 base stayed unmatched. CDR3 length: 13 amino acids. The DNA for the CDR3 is TGTGCCAGCAGCTTGGAGACAGGGGATGGCTACACCTTC. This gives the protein CASSLETGDGYTF.

The CDR3 DNA reads as TGTGCCAGCAGCCTGGGCGGGGGGGCCGTACTGGCCAAAAACATTCAGTACTTC. Protein: CASSLGGGAVLAKNIQYF. The chain uses TRBV4-2 and TRBJ2-4, with TRBD2 matching 9 bases. Unmatched junction bases numbered 11, after V lost 4 bases and J lost 1 base. In germline, CDR1 is LGHNA, CDR2 YNFKEQ. This CDR3 has 18 amino acids.

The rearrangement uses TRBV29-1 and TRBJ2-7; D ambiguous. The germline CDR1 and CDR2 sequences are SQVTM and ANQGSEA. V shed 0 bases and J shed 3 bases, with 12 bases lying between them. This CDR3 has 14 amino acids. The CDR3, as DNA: TGCAGCGTTGAAGATCGCGACAAAGACTACGAGCAGTACTTC. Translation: CSVEDRDKDYEQYF.

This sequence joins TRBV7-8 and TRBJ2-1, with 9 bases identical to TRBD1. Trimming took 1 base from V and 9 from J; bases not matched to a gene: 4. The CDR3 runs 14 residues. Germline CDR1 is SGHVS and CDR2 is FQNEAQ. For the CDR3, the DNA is TGTGCCAGCAGCTTAGGACAGGGGGGCAGTGAGCAGTTCTTC. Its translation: CASSLGQGGSEQFF.

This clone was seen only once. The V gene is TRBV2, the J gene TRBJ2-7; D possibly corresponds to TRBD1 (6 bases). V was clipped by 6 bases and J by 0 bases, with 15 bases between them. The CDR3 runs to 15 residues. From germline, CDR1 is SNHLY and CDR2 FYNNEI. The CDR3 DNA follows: TGTGCCAGCAGACGGTCGGGACAAGTCTCCTACGAGCAGTACTTC. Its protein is CASRRSGQVSYEQYF.

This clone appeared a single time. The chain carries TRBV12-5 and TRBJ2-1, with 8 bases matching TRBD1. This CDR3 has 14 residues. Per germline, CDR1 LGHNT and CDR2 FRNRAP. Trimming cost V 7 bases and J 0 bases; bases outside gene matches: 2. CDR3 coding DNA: TGTGCTAGTGCCACAGGGGGCTCCTACAATGAGCAGTTCTTC. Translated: CASATGGSYNEQFF.

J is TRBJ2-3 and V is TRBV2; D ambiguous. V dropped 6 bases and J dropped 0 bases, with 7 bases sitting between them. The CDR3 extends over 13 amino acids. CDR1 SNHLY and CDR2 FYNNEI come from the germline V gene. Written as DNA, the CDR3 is TGTGCCAGCAGAGACTTAAGCACAGATACGCAGTATTTT. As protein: CASRDLSTDTQYF.

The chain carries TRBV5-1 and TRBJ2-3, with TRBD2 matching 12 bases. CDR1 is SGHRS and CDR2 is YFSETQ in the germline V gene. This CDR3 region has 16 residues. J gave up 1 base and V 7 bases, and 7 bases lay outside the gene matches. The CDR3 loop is CASAPRLAGGTDTQYF. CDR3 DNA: TGCGCCAGCGCCCCTCGACTAGCGGGGGGCACAGATACGCAGTATTTT.